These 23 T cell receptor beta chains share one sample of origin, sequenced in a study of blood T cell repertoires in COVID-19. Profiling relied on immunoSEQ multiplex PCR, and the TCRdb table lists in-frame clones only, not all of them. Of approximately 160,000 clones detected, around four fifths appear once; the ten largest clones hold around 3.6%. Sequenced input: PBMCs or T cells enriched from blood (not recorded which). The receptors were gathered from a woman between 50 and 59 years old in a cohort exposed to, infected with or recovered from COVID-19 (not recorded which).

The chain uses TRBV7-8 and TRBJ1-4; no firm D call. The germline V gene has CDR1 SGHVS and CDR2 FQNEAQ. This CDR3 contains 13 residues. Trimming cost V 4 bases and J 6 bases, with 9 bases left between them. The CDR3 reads CASSYHRYEKLFF. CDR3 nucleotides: TGTGCCAGCAGCTACCACAGATATGAAAAACTGTTTTTT. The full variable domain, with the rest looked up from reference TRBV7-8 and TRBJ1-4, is GAGVSQSPRYKVAKRGQDVALRCDPISGHVSLFWYQQALGQGPEFLTYFQNEAQLDKSGLPSDRFFAERPEGSVSTLKIQRTQQEDSAVYLCASSYHRYEKLFFGSGTQLSVL.

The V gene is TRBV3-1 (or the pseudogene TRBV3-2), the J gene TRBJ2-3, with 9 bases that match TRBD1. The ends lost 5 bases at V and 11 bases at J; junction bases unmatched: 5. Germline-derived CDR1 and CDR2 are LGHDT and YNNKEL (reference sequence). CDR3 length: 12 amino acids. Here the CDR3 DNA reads TGTGCCAGCAGCTCCCGGGACAGGGAGCAGTATTTT. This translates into CASSSRDREQYF.

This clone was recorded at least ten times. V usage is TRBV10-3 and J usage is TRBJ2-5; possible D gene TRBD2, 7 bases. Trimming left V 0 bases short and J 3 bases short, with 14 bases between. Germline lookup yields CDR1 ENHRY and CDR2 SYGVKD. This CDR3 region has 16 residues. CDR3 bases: TGTGCCATCAGTGAGTCTACGGGGGCGGGAGAAGAGACCCAGTACTTC. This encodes CAISESTGAGEETQYF.

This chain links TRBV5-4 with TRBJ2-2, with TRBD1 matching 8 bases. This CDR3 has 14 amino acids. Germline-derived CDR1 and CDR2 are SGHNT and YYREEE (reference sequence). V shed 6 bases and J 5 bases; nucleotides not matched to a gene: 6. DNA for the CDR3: TGTGCCAGCACCCAGACAGGGGTGACCGGGGAGCTGTTTTTT. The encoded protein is CASTQTGVTGELFF. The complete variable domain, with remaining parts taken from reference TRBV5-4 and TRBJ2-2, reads ETGVTQSPTHLIKTRGQQVTLRCSSQSGHNTVSWYQQALGQGPQFIFQYYREEENGRGNFPPRFSGLQFPNYSSELNVNALELDDSALYLCASTQTGVTGELFFGEGSRLTVL.

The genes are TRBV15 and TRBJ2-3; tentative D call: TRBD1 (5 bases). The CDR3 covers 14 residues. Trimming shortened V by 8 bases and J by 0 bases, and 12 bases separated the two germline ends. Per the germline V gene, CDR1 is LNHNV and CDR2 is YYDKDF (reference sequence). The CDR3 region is CATATGSSTDTQYF. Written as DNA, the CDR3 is TGTGCCACCGCAACAGGATCTAGCACAGATACGCAGTATTTT.

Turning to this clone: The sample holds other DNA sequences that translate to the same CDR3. In nucleotides, the CDR3 is TGCGCCAGCAGCCAAGTAGCGTCCTACGAGCAGTACTTC. It translates to CASSQVASYEQYF. V and J are TRBV4-1 and TRBJ2-7, with a weak D call TRBD2 (5 bases). This CDR3 comprises 13 residues. CDR1 and CDR2 from the germline V gene are MGHRA and YSYEKL. The V end lost 1 base, the J end lost 1 base, and 5 bases lay between the germline ends.

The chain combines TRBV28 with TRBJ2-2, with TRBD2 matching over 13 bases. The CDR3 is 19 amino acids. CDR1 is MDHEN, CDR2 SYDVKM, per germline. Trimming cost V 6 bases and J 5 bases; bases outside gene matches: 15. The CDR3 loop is CASRWDARTSGRETGELFF. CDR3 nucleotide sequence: TGTGCCAGCAGGTGGGACGCTCGGACTAGCGGGAGAGAGACCGGGGAGCTGTTTTTT.

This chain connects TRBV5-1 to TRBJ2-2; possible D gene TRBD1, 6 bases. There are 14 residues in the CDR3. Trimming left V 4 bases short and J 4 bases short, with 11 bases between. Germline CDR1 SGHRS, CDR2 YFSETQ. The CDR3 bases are TGCGCCAGCAGCCCGGGACAAGGCACCGGGGAGCTGTTTTTT. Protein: CASSPGQGTGELFF. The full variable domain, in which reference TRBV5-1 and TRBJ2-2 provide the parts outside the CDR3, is KAGVTQTPRYLIKTRGQQVTLSCSPISGHRSVSWYQQTPGQGLQFLFEYFSETQRNKGNFPGRFSGRQFSNSRSEMNVSTLELGDSALYLCASSPGQGTGELFFGEGSRLTVL.

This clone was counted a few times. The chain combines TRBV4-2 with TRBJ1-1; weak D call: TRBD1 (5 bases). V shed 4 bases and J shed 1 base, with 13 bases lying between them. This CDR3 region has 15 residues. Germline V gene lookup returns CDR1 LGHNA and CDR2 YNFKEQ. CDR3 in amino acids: CASSREGAQNTEAFF. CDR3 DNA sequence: TGTGCCAGCAGCCGAGAAGGGGCCCAGAACACTGAAGCTTTCTTT.

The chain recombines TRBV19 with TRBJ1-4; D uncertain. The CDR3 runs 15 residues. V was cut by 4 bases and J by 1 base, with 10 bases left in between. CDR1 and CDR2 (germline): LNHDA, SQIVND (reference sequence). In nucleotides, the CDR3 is TGTGCCAGTAGTACTATGAGGGTAACTAATGAAAAACTGTTTTTT. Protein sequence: CASSTMRVTNEKLFF.

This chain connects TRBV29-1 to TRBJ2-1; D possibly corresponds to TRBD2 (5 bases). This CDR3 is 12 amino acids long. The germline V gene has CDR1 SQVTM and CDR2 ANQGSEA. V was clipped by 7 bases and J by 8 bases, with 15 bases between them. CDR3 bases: TGCAGCGGGGAAACTAGTATCGATGAGCAGTTCTTC. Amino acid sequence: CSGETSIDEQFF.

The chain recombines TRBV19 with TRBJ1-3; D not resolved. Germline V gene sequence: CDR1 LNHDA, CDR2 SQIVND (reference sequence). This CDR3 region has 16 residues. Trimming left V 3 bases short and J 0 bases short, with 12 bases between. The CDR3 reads CASSIIGGSSGNTIYF. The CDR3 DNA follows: TGTGCCAGTAGTATCATCGGCGGGAGCTCTGGAAACACCATATATTTT. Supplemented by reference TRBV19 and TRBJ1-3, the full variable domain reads DGGITQSPKYLFRKEGQNVTLSCEQNLNHDAMYWYRQDPGQGLRLIYYSQIVNDFQKGDIAEGYSVSREKKESFPLTVTSAQKNPTAFYLCASSIIGGSSGNTIYFGEGSWLTVV.

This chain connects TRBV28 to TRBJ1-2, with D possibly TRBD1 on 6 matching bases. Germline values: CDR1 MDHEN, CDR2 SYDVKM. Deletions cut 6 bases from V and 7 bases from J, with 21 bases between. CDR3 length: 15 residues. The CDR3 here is CASRLLDRTGGGYTF. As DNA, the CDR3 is TGTGCCAGCAGGCTCCTCGACAGGACTGGGGGTGGCTACACCTTC.

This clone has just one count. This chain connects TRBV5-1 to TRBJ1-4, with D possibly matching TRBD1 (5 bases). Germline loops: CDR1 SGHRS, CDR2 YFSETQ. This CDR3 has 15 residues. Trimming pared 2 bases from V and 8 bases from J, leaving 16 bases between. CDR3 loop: CASSFGGNEWEKLFF. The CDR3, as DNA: TGCGCCAGCAGCTTTGGGGGGAACGAGTGGGAAAAACTGTTTTTT.

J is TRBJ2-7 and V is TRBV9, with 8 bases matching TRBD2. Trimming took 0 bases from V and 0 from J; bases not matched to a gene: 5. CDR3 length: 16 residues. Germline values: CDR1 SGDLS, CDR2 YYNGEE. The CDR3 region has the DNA TGTGCCAGCAGCGTAGATGTAGCGGGAAGCTCCTACGAGCAGTACTTC. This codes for CASSVDVAGSSYEQYF. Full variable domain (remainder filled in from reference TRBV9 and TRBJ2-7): DSGVTQTPKHLITATGQRVTLRCSPRSGDLSVYWYQQSLDQGLQFLIQYYNGEERAKGNILERFSAQQFPDLHSELNLSSLELGDSALYFCASSVDVAGSSYEQYFGPGTRLTVT.

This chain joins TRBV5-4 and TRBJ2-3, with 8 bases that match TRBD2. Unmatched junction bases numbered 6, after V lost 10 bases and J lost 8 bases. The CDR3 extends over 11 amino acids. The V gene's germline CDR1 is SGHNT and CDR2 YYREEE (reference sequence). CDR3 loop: CASHGGGTQYF. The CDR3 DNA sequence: TGTGCCTCCCACGGGGGGGGTACGCAGTATTTT.

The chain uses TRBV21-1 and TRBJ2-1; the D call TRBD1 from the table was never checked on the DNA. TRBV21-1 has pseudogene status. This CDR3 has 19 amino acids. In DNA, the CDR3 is TGTGCCAGCAGCAAAGGACATGCCGAAACCGTAGGCCCCTACAATGAGCAGTTCTTC. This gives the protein CASSKGHAETVGPYNEQFF.

DNA for the CDR3: TGTGCCAGCAGCGATCACGGGAGCACGGGGACTGAAGCTTTCTTT. Translation: CASSDHGSTGTEAFF. The rearrangement uses TRBV3-1 (or the pseudogene TRBV3-2) and TRBJ1-1; D is undetermined. Trimming stripped 5 bases from V and 5 bases from J, with 18 bases between. CDR1 and CDR2 from the germline V gene are LGHDT and YNNKEL (reference sequence). This CDR3 contains 15 residues.

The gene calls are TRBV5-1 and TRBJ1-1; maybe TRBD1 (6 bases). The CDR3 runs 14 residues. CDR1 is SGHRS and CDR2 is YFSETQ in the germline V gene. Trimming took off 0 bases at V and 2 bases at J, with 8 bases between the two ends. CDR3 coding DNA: TGCGCCAGCAGCTTGGGACAGGACAACACTGAAGCTTTCTTT. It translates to CASSLGQDNTEAFF.

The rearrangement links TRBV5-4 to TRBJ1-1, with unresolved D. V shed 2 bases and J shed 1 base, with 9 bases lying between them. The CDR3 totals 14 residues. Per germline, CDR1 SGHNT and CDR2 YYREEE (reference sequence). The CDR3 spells CASSFAERNTEAFF. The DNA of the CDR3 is TGTGCCAGCAGCTTTGCCGAGAGGAACACTGAAGCTTTCTTT.

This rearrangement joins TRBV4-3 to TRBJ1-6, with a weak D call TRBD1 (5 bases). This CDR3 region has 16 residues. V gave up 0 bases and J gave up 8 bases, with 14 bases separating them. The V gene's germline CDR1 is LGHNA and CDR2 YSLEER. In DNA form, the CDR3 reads TGCGCCAGCAGCCAAGATGGAGAGGGGAGGCATTCACCCCTCCACTTT. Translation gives CASSQDGEGRHSPLHF.

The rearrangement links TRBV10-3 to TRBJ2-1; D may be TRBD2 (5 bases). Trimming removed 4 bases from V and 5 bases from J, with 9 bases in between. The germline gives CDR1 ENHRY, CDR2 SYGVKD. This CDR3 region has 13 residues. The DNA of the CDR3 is TGTGCCATCAGTGGGCCGACTAACAATGAGCAGTTCTTC. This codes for CAISGPTNNEQFF.

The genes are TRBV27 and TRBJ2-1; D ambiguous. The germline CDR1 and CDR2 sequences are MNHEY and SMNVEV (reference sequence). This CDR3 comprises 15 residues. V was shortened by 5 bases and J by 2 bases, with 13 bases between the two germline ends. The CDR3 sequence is CASSPIDQAYNEQFF. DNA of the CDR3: TGTGCCAGCAGTCCGATCGACCAGGCCTACAATGAGCAGTTCTTC.